These T cell receptor beta chains were read from a single sample in a study of T-cell reconstitution after alpha-beta-depleted transplantation in children. TCRdb analysed the PCR reads with MiXCR anew, one entry per CDR3 protein. There are 250,000 to 300,000 distinct CDR3 sequences in the sample; 9.9% occur only once, and about a tenth lies in the top ten. The material was PBMCs from the stem cell graft donor, obtained from the stem cell graft. These receptors originate from a human donor who donated a stem cell graft to a child with SCID. The CDR3 runs from the conserved cysteine through the conserved F or W. The order of the fields is clone size, J gene, V gene, D gene, CDR3 length, CDR3 protein, CDR3 DNA. D genes are given only for firm matches. Clone size appears in some rows only: once, few, many, or a class for an expanded clone.

clone size: few; J gene: TRBJ1-6; V gene: TRBV6-6; D gene: -; CDR3 length: 13; CDR3 protein: CASLGVLGSPLHF; CDR3 DNA: TGTGCCAGCCTGGGGGTTCTTGGGTCACCCCTCCACTTT
clone size: -; J gene: TRBJ2-2; V gene: TRBV5-1; D gene: -; CDR3 length: 14; CDR3 protein: CASSILIDTGELFF; CDR3 DNA: TGCGCCAGCAGCATCCTCATCGACACCGGGGAGCTGTTTTTT
clone size: few; J gene: TRBJ2-1; V gene: TRBV6-4; D gene: TRBD2; CDR3 length: 14; CDR3 protein: CASSFGGVQNEQFF; CDR3 DNA: TGTGCCAGCAGTTTCGGGGGGGTCCAGAATGAGCAGTTCTTC
clone size: many; J gene: TRBJ1-1; V gene: TRBV20-1; D gene: TRBD1; CDR3 length: 14; CDR3 protein: CSASLPDRATEAFF; CDR3 DNA: TGCAGTGCTAGCCTCCCGGACAGGGCGACTGAAGCTTTCTTT
clone size: few; J gene: TRBJ2-7; V gene: TRBV25-1; D gene: -; CDR3 length: 13; CDR3 protein: CASSESLAVRQYF; CDR3 DNA: TGTGCCAGCAGTGAATCGTTAGCGGTTCGGCAGTACTTC
clone size: few; J gene: TRBJ1-1; V gene: TRBV6-5; D gene: -; CDR3 length: 16; CDR3 protein: CASSYSRQGLNTEAFF; CDR3 DNA: TGTGCCAGCAGTTACTCGAGGCAGGGCCTGAACACTGAAGCTTTCTTT
clone size: -; J gene: TRBJ1-1; V gene: TRBV7-2; D gene: -; CDR3 length: 17; CDR3 protein: CASSLQSLPGTPGRAFF; CDR3 DNA: TGTGCCAGCAGCTTACAATCTTTGCCCGGGACACCGGGCCGGGCTTTCTTT
clone size: few; J gene: TRBJ2-3; V gene: TRBV20-1; D gene: TRBD2; CDR3 length: 15; CDR3 protein: CSARDLGLASDTQYF; CDR3 DNA: TGCAGTGCTAGAGATTTGGGACTAGCATCAGATACGCAGTATTTT
clone size: -; J gene: TRBJ2-4; V gene: TRBV28; D gene: -; CDR3 length: 19; CDR3 protein: CASSYGERQGLLAKNIQYF; CDR3 DNA: TGTGCCAGCAGTTACGGGGAAAGGCAGGGGCTACTAGCCAAAAACATTCAGTACTTC
clone size: many; J gene: TRBJ2-3; V gene: TRBV9; D gene: -; CDR3 length: 15; CDR3 protein: CASSVDGAGLDTQYF; CDR3 DNA: TGTGCCAGCAGCGTAGACGGGGCGGGCTTGGATACGCAGTATTTT
clone size: -; J gene: TRBJ2-7; V gene: TRBV12-3/TRBV12-4; D gene: -; CDR3 length: 15; CDR3 protein: CASSRKDTSTYEQYF; CDR3 DNA: TGTGCCAGCAGCCGAAAAGACACCAGCACCTACGAGCAGTACTTC
clone size: -; J gene: TRBJ2-3; V gene: TRBV9; D gene: -; CDR3 length: 16; CDR3 protein: CASTPSPGMRTDTQYF; CDR3 DNA: TGTGCCAGCACCCCCTCACCAGGGATGAGGACAGATACGCAGTATTTT
clone size: -; J gene: TRBJ2-5; V gene: TRBV14; D gene: -; CDR3 length: 15; CDR3 protein: CASSQDLYNQETQYF; CDR3 DNA: TGTGCCAGCAGCCAAGATCTTTATAACCAAGAGACCCAGTACTTC
clone size: -; J gene: TRBJ2-7; V gene: TRBV12-3/TRBV12-4; D gene: -; CDR3 length: 15; CDR3 protein: CASSLQRRPGDEQYF; CDR3 DNA: TGTGCCAGCAGTTTACAACGCAGGCCCGGCGACGAGCAGTACTTC
clone size: many; J gene: TRBJ2-3; V gene: TRBV5-1; D gene: TRBD1; CDR3 length: 15; CDR3 protein: CASSGDSTSTDTQYF; CDR3 DNA: TGCGCCAGCAGCGGGGACAGCACTAGCACAGATACGCAGTATTTT
clone size: -; J gene: TRBJ2-1; V gene: TRBV2; D gene: -; CDR3 length: 15; CDR3 protein: CASLGRWGDLNEQFF; CDR3 DNA: TGTGCCAGCCTGGGACGCTGGGGGGACCTCAATGAGCAGTTCTTC
clone size: many; J gene: TRBJ1-1; V gene: TRBV5-1; D gene: TRBD1; CDR3 length: 12; CDR3 protein: CASRTGEGEAFF; CDR3 DNA: TGCGCCAGCAGGACAGGGGAAGGCGAAGCTTTCTTT
clone size: few; J gene: TRBJ2-7; V gene: TRBV14; D gene: -; CDR3 length: 13; CDR3 protein: CASSQEQAYEQYF; CDR3 DNA: TGTGCCAGCAGCCAAGAGCAGGCCTACGAGCAGTACTTC
clone size: few; J gene: TRBJ1-2; V gene: TRBV11-2; D gene: -; CDR3 length: 14; CDR3 protein: CASSLEGYGSGYTF; CDR3 DNA: TGTGCCAGCAGCTTAGAAGGTTACGGGTCTGGCTACACCTTC
clone size: many; J gene: TRBJ2-2; V gene: TRBV10-2; D gene: -; CDR3 length: 11; CDR3 protein: CASKGAGELFF; CDR3 DNA: TGCGCCAGCAAGGGGGCCGGGGAGCTGTTTTTT
clone size: -; J gene: TRBJ1-5; V gene: TRBV20-1; D gene: -; CDR3 length: 15; CDR3 protein: CSAIILGGGNQPQHF; CDR3 DNA: TGCAGTGCTATCATCTTGGGGGGTGGGAATCAGCCCCAGCATTTT
clone size: -; J gene: TRBJ1-1; V gene: TRBV7-8; D gene: -; CDR3 length: 14; CDR3 protein: CASSPYRDLTEAFF; CDR3 DNA: TGTGCCAGCAGCCCTTACAGGGATCTTACTGAAGCTTTCTTT
clone size: many; J gene: TRBJ2-5; V gene: TRBV10-3; D gene: TRBD1; CDR3 length: 13; CDR3 protein: CAIRGDSQETQYF; CDR3 DNA: TGTGCCATCAGGGGGGACAGCCAAGAGACCCAGTACTTC
clone size: -; J gene: TRBJ2-2; V gene: TRBV12-3/TRBV12-4; D gene: TRBD1; CDR3 length: 16; CDR3 protein: CASSLIQRQGTGEMFF; CDR3 DNA: TGTGCCAGCAGTTTGATACAGAGACAGGGTACCGGGGAGATGTTTTTT
clone size: many; J gene: TRBJ2-3; V gene: TRBV7-8; D gene: -; CDR3 length: 14; CDR3 protein: CASSLRGVADTQYF; CDR3 DNA: TGTGCCAGCAGCTTACGCGGGGTAGCCGATACGCAGTATTTT
clone size: -; J gene: TRBJ2-5; V gene: TRBV5-1; D gene: -; CDR3 length: 12; CDR3 protein: CASRLDRETQYF; CDR3 DNA: TGCGCCAGCCGCCTAGATCGTGAGACCCAGTACTTC
clone size: many; J gene: TRBJ2-2; V gene: TRBV12-3/TRBV12-4; D gene: -; CDR3 length: 16; CDR3 protein: CASTLRAGSYTGELFF; CDR3 DNA: TGTGCCAGCACCCTAAGGGCGGGGTCGTACACCGGGGAGCTGTTTTTT
clone size: -; J gene: TRBJ2-2; V gene: TRBV24-1; D gene: -; CDR3 length: 15; CDR3 protein: CATSDLEGGDGELFF; CDR3 DNA: TGTGCCACCAGTGATTTAGAAGGCGGGGACGGGGAGCTGTTTTTT
clone size: -; J gene: TRBJ1-2; V gene: TRBV29-1; D gene: -; CDR3 length: 16; CDR3 protein: CSVAGTGLVDNYGYTF; CDR3 DNA: TGCAGCGTGGCCGGGACCGGACTTGTGGATAACTATGGCTACACCTTC
clone size: -; J gene: TRBJ1-1; V gene: TRBV3-1; D gene: -; CDR3 length: 11; CDR3 protein: CASSRGAEAFF; CDR3 DNA: TGTGCCAGCAGCCGGGGGGCTGAAGCTTTCTTT
clone size: few; J gene: TRBJ1-5; V gene: TRBV7-8; D gene: TRBD1; CDR3 length: 14; CDR3 protein: CASSLEQGDQPQHF; CDR3 DNA: TGTGCCAGCAGCTTAGAACAGGGGGATCAGCCCCAGCATTTT
clone size: many; J gene: TRBJ2-5; V gene: TRBV4-2; D gene: -; CDR3 length: 13; CDR3 protein: CASSQLSEETQYF; CDR3 DNA: TGTGCCAGCAGCCAACTAAGTGAAGAGACCCAGTACTTC
clone size: few; J gene: TRBJ2-7; V gene: TRBV12-3/TRBV12-4; D gene: TRBD1; CDR3 length: 13; CDR3 protein: CATRGTAKYEQYF; CDR3 DNA: TGTGCCACAAGGGGGACAGCTAAGTACGAGCAGTACTTC
clone size: -; J gene: TRBJ2-5; V gene: TRBV5-1; D gene: -; CDR3 length: 23; CDR3 protein: CASSLAYDRGRPSGAGYQETQYF; CDR3 DNA: TGCGCCAGCAGCTTGGCCTACGACAGGGGACGACCTAGCGGGGCTGGGTACCAAGAGACCCAGTACTTC
clone size: -; J gene: TRBJ1-5; V gene: TRBV29-1; D gene: TRBD1; CDR3 length: 13; CDR3 protein: CSVSGQGGQPQHF; CDR3 DNA: TGCAGCGTTTCAGGACAGGGGGGTCAGCCCCAGCATTTT
clone size: many; J gene: TRBJ1-1; V gene: TRBV6-5; D gene: -; CDR3 length: 14; CDR3 protein: CASSYSGREVEAFF; CDR3 DNA: TGTGCCAGCAGTTACTCAGGCAGGGAGGTTGAAGCTTTCTTT
clone size: few; J gene: TRBJ2-3; V gene: TRBV15; D gene: TRBD2; CDR3 length: 16; CDR3 protein: CATSREASGSTDTQYF; CDR3 DNA: TGTGCCACCAGCAGAGAGGCTAGCGGGAGCACAGATACGCAGTATTTT
clone size: few; J gene: TRBJ1-1; V gene: TRBV2; D gene: -; CDR3 length: 14; CDR3 protein: CASSVGRANTEAFF; CDR3 DNA: TGTGCCAGCAGTGTGGGCAGGGCGAACACTGAAGCTTTCTTT
clone size: many; J gene: TRBJ2-2; V gene: TRBV9; D gene: -; CDR3 length: 14; CDR3 protein: CASSPRGNTGELFF; CDR3 DNA: TGTGCCAGCAGCCCTCGGGGGAACACCGGGGAGCTGTTTTTT
clone size: -; J gene: TRBJ2-7; V gene: TRBV7-6; D gene: TRBD2; CDR3 length: 15; CDR3 protein: CASSLSAGGTYEQYF; CDR3 DNA: TGTGCCAGCAGCTTATCGGCGGGGGGGACCTACGAGCAGTACTTC
clone size: few; J gene: TRBJ2-7; V gene: TRBV20-1; D gene: -; CDR3 length: 14; CDR3 protein: CSALGLQFSYEQYF; CDR3 DNA: TGCAGTGCTCTAGGTCTGCAATTCTCCTACGAGCAGTACTTC
clone size: many; J gene: TRBJ2-5; V gene: TRBV24-1; D gene: -; CDR3 length: 14; CDR3 protein: CATSQASADETQYF; CDR3 DNA: TGTGCCACCTCACAGGCATCGGCGGACGAGACCCAGTACTTC
clone size: few; J gene: TRBJ1-2; V gene: TRBV7-8; D gene: -; CDR3 length: 14; CDR3 protein: CASSLETGALGYTF; CDR3 DNA: TGTGCCAGCAGCTTAGAGACCGGGGCCCTTGGCTACACCTTC